The sequence of this T cell receptor (beta chain) was determined in a study of cytomegalovirus exposure and HLA in healthy donors (dated 2017 in TCRdb). Background for the entire study: The roughly 670 repertoires of the first cohort and the 120 validation repertoires were produced on the same platform, according to a later analysis. The study aimed to test whether cataloging public T cell receptors could reveal signatures of past pathogen exposure. A separate validation cohort of approximately 120 different subjects was used in addition to the roughly 640-subject first cohort. High-throughput TCR immunosequencing, statistical association of individual TCRs with disease status, and machine learning were combined to predict cytomegalovirus infection status.

Separate from the approximately 690-subject first cohort, the validation cohort of about 130 subjects was the group to which the donors belonged. What the study reported, not specific to this receptor: The study listed 150 to 200 TCR beta chains as associated with cytomegalovirus. Three of the identified cytomegalovirus-associated TCR beta chains were confirmed in vitro to be specific for cytomegalovirus antigens. The classifier was reported to diagnose cytomegalovirus status with high specificity and sensitivity in both the original cohort and the validation cohort. While some public TCRs were present in many individuals, most TCR sequences turned up only very rarely across donors. Subsequent analysis determined that TCRs grouped into clusters in the first cohort also showed a tendency toward co-occurrence across the 90 to 150 validation repertoires, and roughly 94% of cluster scores exceeded 0. The authors suggested that the approach could potentially be generalized to other disease states and immunological phenotypes. The validation cohort had no HLA typing available for a later analysis, so co-occurrence within that cohort was assessed over all 110 or so repertoires.

Library method: the immunoSEQ multiplex PCR assay. On the study's bioinformatics: A statistical classification framework was built for diagnosing cytomegalovirus status from the catalog of TCR beta chain sequences. The table comes from immuneACCESS by way of TCRdb, which keeps in-frame sequences with V and J called. Part of the clones is missing from these tables; in studies checked, under half for an unresolved V gene and the rest for unknown reasons. V, J and clone size are taken as reported in that table, and D and trimming were inferred from the DNA itself. The sample table holds some 140,000 clones, of which 80% to 90% were seen once. The top ten clonotypes cover approximately 20% of the sample. V was cut back by 11 bases and J by 5 bases, leaving a gap of 22 bases between them. From the cysteine through the phenylalanine, the CDR3 covers 15 amino acids. Just CDR3 DNA is preserved here, 45 bases in frame from base 1. CDR1 and CDR2 were assigned from the germline V gene (reference sequence) as SGHAT and FQDESV.

As for this clone: No antigen is known for it. Base qualities are missing; no much larger clone stands one base away.

The chain employs TRBV11-1 and TRBJ2-1, and TRBD2 may be the D gene, going by 7 matching bases. The material sequenced was PBMCs. This TCR was recovered from a man in his late teens or twenties in good health and CMV-seropositive. The bases are TGTGCCCCCACCCGGACAAGGGGGGGGCACAATGAGCAGTTCTTC. Its product reads: CAPTRTRGGHNEQFF.